This T cell receptor (beta chain) was sequenced during a study of T cells after yellow fever vaccination. In its sample, this clonotype was seen a few times. The germline CDR1 and CDR2 sequences are MNHEY and SVGAGI. Trimming pared 3 bases from V and 3 bases from J, leaving 19 bases between. This CDR3 contains 17 residues. TCRdb used MiXCR to reprocess the 5' RACE reads, holding one entry per CDR3 protein. The sample carries 300,000 or so distinct CDR3 sequences, 10% to 15% recorded once. This clonotype was obtained from a man between 25 and 39 years old who received the YFV17D yellow fever vaccine. Sequences were derived from CD4+ T cells sorted from PBMCs, sampled 45 days after the yellow fever booster vaccination. The V call is TRBV6-5, the J call TRBJ2-3; perhaps TRBD1 as D (5 bases). The CDR3 DNA reads as TGTGCCAGCAGTTATTCTTACTCAGGGATTGGTACAGATACGCAGTATTTT. The encoded protein is CASSYSYSGIGTDTQYF.